The next 26 T cell receptor beta chains were all read from a single sample in a study of T cell responses to AZD1222 COVID-19 vaccine. The table came from immunoSEQ multiplex PCR; TCRdb's copy has only in-frame clones and leaves some out. Of 55,000 to 65,000 clones in the sample, 88% are singletons; the top ten hold roughly 14%. Material: peripheral blood, obtained on day 0 of AZD1222 vaccination. Receptors originate from an adult in good health.

V gene TRBV29-1 combines with J gene TRBJ2-7; D is undetermined. Germline CDR1 is SQVTM and CDR2 is ANQGSEA. V gave up 0 bases and J gave up 3 bases, with 12 bases separating them. This CDR3 has 14 amino acids. The CDR3 spells CSVEDPGTDYEQYF. CDR3 coding DNA: TGCAGCGTTGAAGATCCTGGCACAGACTACGAGCAGTACTTC.

J is TRBJ2-6 and V is TRBV6-5, with D uncertain. Trimming took off 9 bases at V and 0 bases at J, with 12 bases between the two ends. This CDR3 is built from 15 residues. Germline V gene sequence: CDR1 MNHEY, CDR2 SVGAGI. As DNA, the CDR3 is TGTGCCAGTCGCGGTCCCAACTCTGGGGCCAACGTCCTGACTTTC. Its translation is CASRGPNSGANVLTF.

The chain employs TRBV4-3 and TRBJ1-3, with no clear D. Trimming pared 1 base from V and 1 base from J, leaving 8 bases between. Germline-derived CDR1 and CDR2 are LGHNA and YSLEER. This CDR3 is built from 15 residues. The CDR3: CASSQGSGSGNTIYF. CDR3 nucleotides: TGCGCCAGCAGCCAAGGCAGCGGATCTGGAAACACCATATATTTT.

The chain combines TRBV5-5 with TRBJ2-7; 7 nucleotides agree with TRBD1. V was pared by 2 bases and J by 2 bases, with 7 bases of the junction left unmatched. The CDR3 is 15 amino acids. Germline V lookup: CDR1 SGHKS, CDR2 YYEKEE (reference sequence). Here the CDR3 reads CASSFDRESAYEQYF. The DNA of the CDR3 is TGTGCCAGCAGCTTCGACAGGGAGTCCGCCTACGAGCAGTACTTC.

The J gene is TRBJ2-7, the V gene TRBV28; possible D gene TRBD2, 6 bases. CDR1 MDHEN and CDR2 SYDVKM come from the germline V gene. V gave up 5 bases and J gave up 5 bases, with 22 bases separating them. CDR3 length: 16 amino acids. CDR3 protein: CASSHSRTGLGNEQYF. The CDR3 DNA reads as TGTGCCAGCAGTCACAGCCGGACGGGACTTGGAAACGAGCAGTACTTC.

This chain connects TRBV28 to TRBJ1-5, with D possibly TRBD1 on 6 matching bases. The germline gives CDR1 MDHEN, CDR2 SYDVKM. There are 16 residues in the CDR3. The V end lost 4 bases, the J end lost 11 bases, and 24 bases lay between the germline ends. The CDR3 here is CASSSLRGPATSAQHF. CDR3 bases: TGTGCCAGCAGTTCACTCAGGGGACCGGCGACTTCAGCCCAGCATTTT. Together with reference TRBV28 and TRBJ1-5, the CDR3 gives the full variable domain: DVKVTQSSRYLVKRTGEKVFLECVQDMDHENMFWYRQDPGLGLRLIYFSYDVKMKEKGDIPEGYSVSREKKERFSLILESASTNQTSMYLCASSSLRGPATSAQHFGDGTRLSIL.

The chain uses TRBV27 and TRBJ2-7; the match to TRBD2 covers 10 bases. Trimming at V came to 6 bases and at J to 5 bases, leaving 7 bases not matched to a gene. The CDR3 is 14 amino acids. Germline CDR1 MNHEY, CDR2 SMNVEV (reference sequence). The CDR3 DNA sequence: TGTGCCAGCAGAGCTAGCGGGAGAGCCGACGAGCAGTACTTC. This gives the protein CASRASGRADEQYF.

V gene TRBV19 combines with J gene TRBJ1-1, with D possibly matching TRBD1 (5 bases). V was shortened by 6 bases and J by 6 bases, with 14 bases between the two germline ends. CDR3 length equals 13 residues. Per the germline V gene, CDR1 is LNHDA and CDR2 is SQIVND (reference sequence). The CDR3 region is CASSYQGSPEAFF. For the CDR3, the DNA is TGTGCCAGTAGCTATCAGGGATCGCCTGAAGCTTTCTTT.

In its sample, this clone was seen once. V and J are TRBV30 and TRBJ1-4, with a possible D match to TRBD1 (6 bases). There are 13 residues in the CDR3. Trimming pared 6 bases from V and 0 bases from J, leaving 8 bases between. Germline V gene lookup returns CDR1 GTSNPN and CDR2 SVGIG (reference sequence). The CDR3 loop is CACRGATNEKLFF. CDR3 DNA sequence: TGTGCCTGCAGGGGTGCAACTAATGAAAAACTGTTTTTT.

The genes are TRBV7-9 and TRBJ2-7; D remains unclear. This CDR3 spans 13 amino acids. CDR1 is SEHNR and CDR2 is FQNEAQ in the germline V gene (reference sequence). V lost 5 bases and J 1 base, leaving 9 bases between the germline ends. The CDR3 loop reads CASSPLGSYEQYF. CDR3 in DNA: TGTGCCAGCAGCCCACTGGGATCCTACGAGCAGTACTTC.

Comments on this clone: This CDR3 is missing its conserved last phenylalanine or tryptophan, likely due to a read error. The DNA is left out, because the CDR3 cannot be placed on it with certainty; the CDR3 is given as TCRdb lists it. The chain is built from TRBV28 and TRBJ1-2; the table gives TRBD1 as D, unverified against the DNA. The CDR3 has 20 amino acids, counting both end residues. Germline V gene lookup returns CDR1 MDHEN and CDR2 SYDVKM. The CDR3 here is CASTGRLLRTGEAMATPSAV.

The rearrangement links TRBV6-2 or TRBV6-3 to TRBJ2-7; maybe TRBD1 (6 bases). CDR1 is MNHEY, CDR2 SVGEGT, per germline. Trimming stripped 0 bases from V and 5 bases from J, with 14 bases between. CDR3 length: 15 residues. CDR3 sequence reads: CASSYSRDIQNEQYF. The CDR3 DNA is TGTGCCAGCAGTTACTCGAGGGACATCCAGAACGAGCAGTACTTC.

The CDR3, as DNA: TGTGCCAGCAGCCAAGAATTCTCGAACACTGAAGCTTTCTTT. Protein product: CASSQEFSNTEAFF. The rearrangement uses TRBV4-2 and TRBJ1-1; D not resolved. The CDR3 has 14 amino acids. Looked up from germline, CDR1 is LGHNA and CDR2 is YNFKEQ. Trimming took off 0 bases at V and 1 base at J, with 6 bases between the two ends.

The CDR3 protein is CASSPGTSGYEQYF. DNA for the CDR3: TGTGCCAGCAGCCCCGGGACTAGCGGCTACGAGCAGTACTTC. V usage is TRBV7-2 and J usage is TRBJ2-7; 11 bases are shared with TRBD2. V lost 5 bases and J lost 3; bases outside the gene matches: 3. The CDR3 loop spans 14 amino acids. The germline V gene encodes CDR1 SGHTA and CDR2 FQGNSA.

The J gene is TRBJ1-5, the V gene TRBV7-8, with 7 bases lining up with TRBD1. The CDR3 has 17 amino acids. V shed 5 bases, J shed 5 bases, and the junction held 15 bases outside the gene matches. The V gene's germline CDR1 is SGHVS and CDR2 FQNEAQ. CDR3 protein: CASSPLTHRTGDQPQHF. Written as DNA, the CDR3 is TGTGCCAGCAGCCCACTCACTCACCGTACAGGGGATCAGCCCCAGCATTTT.

The J gene is TRBJ1-1, the V gene TRBV4-1, with a possible D match to TRBD1 (5 bases). CDR1 is MGHRA, CDR2 YSYEKL, per germline. Trimming shortened V by 6 bases and J by 1 base, and 12 bases separated the two germline ends. CDR3 length: 14 residues. The CDR3 is CASSPGTANTEAFF. The DNA for the CDR3 is TGCGCCAGCAGTCCCGGGACGGCGAACACTGAAGCTTTCTTT.

This chain uses TRBV5-1 with TRBJ2-7, with D unclear. Germline-derived CDR1 and CDR2 are SGHRS and YFSETQ. CDR3 size: 14 residues. V lost 0 bases and J lost 0, with 7 bases in between. The DNA for the CDR3 is TGCGCCAGCAGCTTGGATCGGCGCTCCTACGAGCAGTACTTC. It yields the protein CASSLDRRSYEQYF.

The V and J genes are TRBV5-1 and TRBJ1-4, with no clear D. Per germline, CDR1 SGHRS and CDR2 YFSETQ. There are 13 residues in the CDR3. V was cut by 5 bases and J by 6 bases, with 11 bases left in between. DNA for the CDR3: TGCGCCAGCAGGGAAGTGGCAGATGAAAAACTGTTTTTT. It codes for CASREVADEKLFF.

The chain joins TRBV7-3 to TRBJ2-7; 8 bases map to TRBD2. Germline-derived CDR1 and CDR2 are SGHTA and FQGTGA. V dropped 3 bases and J dropped 4; count of bases not matched to a gene: 8. The CDR3 consists of 15 residues. CDR3 loop: CASSLGPTSEYEQYF. CDR3 bases: TGTGCCAGCAGCTTGGGACCGACTAGCGAATACGAGCAGTACTTC.

V usage is TRBV4-1 and J usage is TRBJ2-1; TRBD2 aligns across 7 bases. The germline CDR1 and CDR2 sequences are MGHRA and YSYEKL. This CDR3 has 17 amino acids. V was clipped by 1 base and J by 0 bases; unmatched bases: 6. This CDR3 is CASSQAGGGSSYNEQFF. CDR3 bases: TGCGCCAGCAGCCAAGCGGGCGGCGGGAGCTCCTACAATGAGCAGTTCTTC.

The chain couples TRBV5-1 to TRBJ2-7; maybe TRBD1 (6 bases). The V end was cut by 4 bases, the J end by 1 base, with 12 bases between. Germline CDR1 and CDR2: SGHRS and YFSETQ. The length of the CDR3 is 14 residues. CDR3 region: CASSPYRDSYEQYF. The CDR3 DNA sequence: TGCGCCAGCAGCCCGTACAGGGATTCCTACGAGCAGTACTTC.

V usage is TRBV4-1 and J usage is TRBJ1-1; 10 bases match TRBD1. The length of the CDR3 is 16 residues. V shed 1 base, J shed 3 bases, and the junction held 5 bases outside the gene matches. CDR1 is MGHRA, CDR2 YSYEKL, per germline. In DNA form, the CDR3 reads TGCGCCAGCAGCCAAGGACAGGGGGCGGGGTACACTGAAGCTTTCTTT. Its translation is CASSQGQGAGYTEAFF.

This chain links TRBV19 with TRBJ2-7; D gene uncertain. Germline V CDR1 and CDR2: LNHDA, SQIVND (reference sequence). V lost 4 bases and J 5 bases, leaving 6 bases between the germline ends. The CDR3 sequence is 11 residues long. The DNA of the CDR3 is TGTGCCAGTAGTACCCAAGACGAGCAGTACTTC. Protein sequence: CASSTQDEQYF.

This sequence joins TRBV3-1 (or the pseudogene TRBV3-2) and TRBJ1-4; unclear D gene. Trimming shortened V by 2 bases and J by 0 bases, and 7 bases separated the two germline ends. The CDR3 length is 15 residues. Germline V gene lookup returns CDR1 LGHDT and CDR2 YNNKEL (reference sequence). The CDR3 loop is CASSQRVATNEKLFF. The CDR3 DNA sequence: TGTGCCAGCAGCCAAAGGGTTGCAACTAATGAAAAACTGTTTTTT.

V is TRBV3-1 (or the pseudogene TRBV3-2) and J is TRBJ1-2; no reliable D call. Germline CDR1 is LGHDT and CDR2 is YNNKEL (reference sequence). Deletions cut 0 bases from V and 7 bases from J, with 12 bases between. This CDR3 region has 14 residues. Here the CDR3 DNA reads TGTGCCAGCAGCCAAGATCCGTCACCGGGTGGCTACACCTTC. Amino acid sequence: CASSQDPSPGGYTF.

The V gene is TRBV27, the J gene TRBJ1-1, with D tentatively TRBD1 (5 bases). CDR1 is MNHEY, CDR2 SMNVEV, per germline (reference sequence). The CDR3 extends over 13 amino acids. Trimming removed 4 bases at V and 6 bases at J, with 12 bases between. CDR3 region: CASSSAGFAEAFF. CDR3 DNA sequence: TGTGCCAGCAGTTCCGCAGGGTTCGCTGAAGCTTTCTTT.